These 26 T cell receptor beta chains originate from one sample sequenced in a study of blood T cell repertoires in COVID-19. Sequencing was performed with immunoSEQ multiplex PCR; in TCRdb, only in-frame clones are kept and a portion is missing. The sample lists about 270,000 clones; approximately 83% were seen once. Sample: peripheral blood. The receptor source for this set is a woman between 70 and 85 years old with acute or convalescent COVID-19.

The V gene is TRBV4-2, the J gene TRBJ2-3; TRBD2 agrees at 11 bases. The trim removed 4 bases at V and 0 bases at J, leaving 9 bases unmatched. CDR1 and CDR2 from the germline V gene are LGHNA and YNFKEQ. The CDR3 is 18 residues long. The CDR3 DNA reads TGTGCCAGCAGCCGAGAAAGACTAGCGGGGACTAGCACAGATACGCAGTATTTT. This sequence encodes CASSRERLAGTSTDTQYF.

With respect to this clone: At the DNA level, this CDR3 is encoded by other sequences in the same sample as well. V is TRBV19 and J is TRBJ2-2, with D perhaps matching TRBD2 (5 bases). CDR1 and CDR2 (germline): LNHDA, SQIVND (reference sequence). The CDR3 loop spans 13 amino acids. The germline V and J ends were trimmed by 4 bases and 5 bases, with 8 bases remaining between them. This CDR3 is CASSTTRTGELFF. The DNA of the CDR3 is TGTGCCAGTAGTACAACTAGGACCGGGGAGCTGTTTTTT.

The chain recombines TRBV4-2 with TRBJ1-1; TRBD1 aligns across 9 bases. V lost 0 bases, J lost 5 bases, and 4 bases stayed unmatched. The germline V gene has CDR1 LGHNA and CDR2 YNFKEQ. The CDR3 sequence is 15 residues long. Here the CDR3 reads CASSQDKDRGTEAFF. The CDR3 region has the DNA TGTGCCAGCAGCCAAGACAAGGACAGGGGAACTGAAGCTTTCTTT.

J is TRBJ1-2 and V is TRBV9, with D possibly TRBD1 on 5 matching bases. Trimming took off 4 bases at V and 2 bases at J, with 12 bases between the two ends. The CDR3 extends over 14 amino acids. Germline CDR1 SGDLS, CDR2 YYNGEE. DNA of the CDR3: TGTGCCAGCAGCCTGCGACAGACCAACTATGGCTACACCTTC. Translated: CASSLRQTNYGYTF.

The chain has TRBV5-1 and TRBJ2-2; TRBD2 matches 8 bases. V trimming: 4 bases; J trimming: 0 bases; junction bases outside the gene matches: 14. The germline V gene encodes CDR1 SGHRS and CDR2 YFSETQ. CDR3 length: 19 amino acids. The CDR3 nucleotides are TGCGCCAGCAGCCCCCGACCGGGGGGCGGGGGGTCGAACACCGGGGAGCTGTTTTTT. This translates into CASSPRPGGGGSNTGELFF.

The V gene is TRBV11-1, the J gene TRBJ1-4; 7 nucleotides agree with TRBD1. V shed 4 bases, J shed 7 bases, and the junction held 9 bases outside the gene matches. Germline CDR1 and CDR2: SGHAT and FQDESV (reference sequence). The CDR3 spans 15 residues. The CDR3 loop is CASSSFGGGGEKLFF. The CDR3 DNA reads TGTGCCAGCAGCTCTTTCGGAGGGGGCGGTGAAAAACTGTTTTTT.

The V and J genes are TRBV7-9 and TRBJ2-5; tentatively, D is TRBD2 (6 bases). Germline-derived CDR1 and CDR2 are SEHNR and FQNEAQ (reference sequence). Trimming cost V 0 bases and J 5 bases, with 13 bases left between them. This CDR3 is built from 15 residues. CDR3 DNA sequence: TGTGCCAGCAGCTTAGCTAGCGGCTTAGGGGAGACCCAGTACTTC. Protein product: CASSLASGLGETQYF.

The chain recombines TRBV9 with TRBJ2-7, with 8 nucleotides matching TRBD2. With 7 bases clipped from V and 3 bases from J, the junction kept 12 bases outside the gene matches. CDR3 size: 15 residues. Germline CDR1 reads SGDLS; CDR2 reads YYNGEE. This CDR3 reads CASGPGTSIGYEQYF. In nucleotides, the CDR3 is TGTGCCAGCGGCCCAGGGACTAGTATCGGCTACGAGCAGTACTTC. The full variable domain, its missing parts supplied by reference TRBV9 and TRBJ2-7, is DSGVTQTPKHLITATGQRVTLRCSPRSGDLSVYWYQQSLDQGLQFLIQYYNGEERAKGNILERFSAQQFPDLHSELNLSSLELGDSALYFCASGPGTSIGYEQYFGPGTRLTVT.

V gene TRBV6-6 combines with J gene TRBJ2-3; 8 bases are shared with TRBD1. The V gene's germline CDR1 is MNHNY and CDR2 SVGAGI (reference sequence). V shed 8 bases, J shed 3 bases, and the junction held 1 base outside the gene matches. The CDR3 is 12 residues long. DNA for the CDR3: TGTGCCAGCGGACAGGGAACAGATACGCAGTATTTT. Residues: CASGQGTDTQYF.

This chain links TRBV6-5 with TRBJ2-3; D may be TRBD2 (6 bases). The V end lost 7 bases, the J end lost 8 bases, and 19 bases lay between the germline ends. The CDR3 consists of 14 residues. Per germline, CDR1 MNHEY and CDR2 SVGAGI. CDR3 loop: CASTIPGGWGTQYF. In DNA, the CDR3 is TGTGCCAGCACCATACCCGGGGGATGGGGTACGCAGTATTTT.

Concerning this clone: One junction end disagrees with the germline gene, perhaps due to a read error. The V and J genes are TRBV6-5 and TRBJ2-6; 9 positions match TRBD1. Germline-derived CDR1 and CDR2 are MNHEY and SVGAGI. This CDR3 is built from 13 residues. CDR3 sequence (DNA): TGTGCCAGCAGCCAGACAGGGGGCAACGTCCTGACTTTC. Translating gives CASSQTGGNVLTF.

The rearrangement uses TRBV7-3 and TRBJ2-3, with 11 positions matching TRBD2. This CDR3 has 15 amino acids. The V and J ends lost 3 bases and 3 bases, in that order; junction bases with no gene match: 2. Germline V lookup: CDR1 SGHTA, CDR2 FQGTGA. CDR3 bases: TGTGCCAGCAGCTTTAGCGGGGGGGCGACAGATACGCAGTATTTT. Translated: CASSFSGGATDTQYF.

The chain uses TRBV3-1 (or the pseudogene TRBV3-2) and TRBJ1-3, with D maybe TRBD1 (6 bases). Germline loops: CDR1 LGHDT, CDR2 YNNKEL (reference sequence). Trimming stripped 7 bases from V and 7 bases from J, with 17 bases between. The CDR3 loop spans 14 amino acids. Written as DNA, the CDR3 is TGTGCCAGCACCCCACAGGGATACGGTAACACCATATATTTT. The encoded protein is CASTPQGYGNTIYF.

V is TRBV27 and J is TRBJ1-1; 8 nucleotides agree with TRBD1. After removal of 3 bases from V and 7 bases from J, the junction contained 13 bases not matched to a gene. This CDR3 spans 16 amino acids. Germline V lookup: CDR1 MNHEY, CDR2 SMNVEV (reference sequence). CDR3: CASSLPPTGTGNEAFF. CDR3 nucleotides: TGTGCCAGCAGTTTGCCCCCGACCGGGACAGGTAATGAAGCTTTCTTT.

The chain has TRBV6-6 and TRBJ1-1; D gene uncertain. The CDR3 extends over 12 amino acids. Germline V gene lookup returns CDR1 MNHNY and CDR2 SVGAGI (reference sequence). The V and J ends lost 0 bases and 6 bases respectively, with 5 bases between them. CDR3: CASSYSVAEAFF. The CDR3 nucleotides read TGTGCCAGCAGTTACTCGGTAGCTGAAGCTTTCTTT.

The chain's CDR3 is CASSAPRGDTGELFF. The CDR3 bases are TGCGCCAGCAGCGCACCACGGGGGGACACCGGGGAGCTGTTTTTT. V and J are TRBV5-1 and TRBJ2-2; the match to TRBD2 covers 7 bases. CDR3 size: 15 residues. The germline V gene has CDR1 SGHRS and CDR2 YFSETQ. The trim removed 4 bases at V and 3 bases at J, leaving 6 bases unmatched.

The chain couples TRBV2 to TRBJ1-6; TRBD1 matches 7 bases. Germline assignment: CDR1 SNHLY and CDR2 FYNNEI. The CDR3 sequence is 13 residues long. Trimming at V came to 6 bases and at J to 14 bases, leaving 10 bases not matched to a gene. The CDR3 sequence: CASRLTGLGTLHF. CDR3 DNA sequence: TGTGCCAGCAGATTGACAGGGCTGGGGACCCTCCACTTT.

This chain uses TRBV18 with TRBJ2-3, with D maybe TRBD2 (6 bases). V lost 0 bases to trimming and J lost 5 bases, with 15 bases between them. CDR3 length: 16 amino acids. Germline V CDR1 and CDR2: KGHSH, LQKENI. The CDR3 region is CASSPPSGGTGDTQYF. CDR3 DNA sequence: TGTGCCAGCTCACCACCGAGTGGAGGGACGGGAGATACGCAGTATTTT. The whole variable domain, filled in from reference TRBV18 and TRBJ2-3, reads NAGVMQNPRHLVRRRGQEARLRCSPMKGHSHVYWYRQLPEEGLKFMVYLQKENIIDESGMPKERFSAEFPKEGPSILRIQQVVRGDSAAYFCASSPPSGGTGDTQYFGPGTRLTVL.

The J gene is TRBJ2-3, the V gene TRBV6-5, with D unclear. Trimming removed 7 bases at V and 0 bases at J, with 11 bases between. The germline CDR1 and CDR2 sequences are MNHEY and SVGAGI. This CDR3 comprises 14 residues. In nucleotides, the CDR3 is TGTGCCAGCACCCGGTTTCCTAGCACAGATACGCAGTATTTT. Protein sequence: CASTRFPSTDTQYF.

The V gene is TRBV29-1, the J gene TRBJ2-3; 11 bases match TRBD2. The trim removed 6 bases at V and 1 base at J, leaving 15 bases unmatched. Germline V gene lookup returns CDR1 SQVTM and CDR2 ANQGSEA. CDR3 length: 18 residues. Here the CDR3 reads CSVPRPSLAGGRTDTQYF. DNA of the CDR3: TGCAGCGTCCCCAGGCCCTCCCTAGCGGGGGGTCGCACAGATACGCAGTATTTT.

This chain uses TRBV5-5 with TRBJ1-1; D is undetermined. The CDR3 contains 14 residues. The germline V and J ends were trimmed by 5 bases and 3 bases, with 14 bases remaining between them. Germline-derived CDR1 and CDR2 are SGHKS and YYEKEE (reference sequence). The CDR3 DNA is TGTGCCAGCAGTTCCGAGAGGTTGGACACTGAAGCTTTCTTT. Translating it yields CASSSERLDTEAFF.

The chain combines TRBV15 with TRBJ2-7; TRBD1 matches 8 bases. Trimming at V came to 0 bases and at J to 7 bases, leaving 8 bases not matched to a gene. The CDR3 sequence is 15 residues long. Per the germline V gene, CDR1 is LNHNV and CDR2 is YYDKDF (reference sequence). The CDR3 spells CATSRDGNRGEEQYF. The CDR3 DNA reads TGTGCCACCAGCAGAGATGGAAACAGGGGGGAGGAGCAGTACTTC.

This chain joins TRBV27 and TRBJ2-7, with a possible D match to TRBD2 (5 bases). V lost 4 bases, J lost 0 bases, and 10 bases lay in between. Germline lookup yields CDR1 MNHEY and CDR2 SMNVEV (reference sequence). This CDR3 is 14 amino acids long. The CDR3 coding sequence is TGTGCCAGCAGTTATTCAAGCGGCTCCTACGAGCAGTACTTC. Translating it yields CASSYSSGSYEQYF.

The chain carries TRBV5-1 and TRBJ1-1; D perhaps matches TRBD1 (5 bases). Germline V lookup: CDR1 SGHRS, CDR2 YFSETQ. V dropped 2 bases and J dropped 0 bases, with 17 bases sitting between them. The CDR3 is 17 residues long. The CDR3 protein is CASSFKRPDRLNTEAFF. The CDR3 bases are TGCGCCAGCAGCTTTAAGAGACCTGACAGACTGAACACTGAAGCTTTCTTT.

CDR3 region: CASSSMGLATDTQYF. DNA of the CDR3: TGCGCCAGCAGCTCAATGGGACTAGCCACAGATACGCAGTATTTT. The chain links TRBV5-1 to TRBJ2-3; 9 nucleotides match TRBD2. The junction had 4 bases not matched to a gene; V was cut back by 3 bases and J by 2 bases. Germline assignment: CDR1 SGHRS and CDR2 YFSETQ. The CDR3 has 15 amino acids.

This chain links TRBV3-1 (or the pseudogene TRBV3-2) with TRBJ1-4; TRBD1 aligns across 7 bases. V was pared by 1 base and J by 4 bases, with 3 bases of the junction left unmatched. Per the germline V gene, CDR1 is LGHDT and CDR2 is YNNKEL (reference sequence). The CDR3 has 15 amino acids. CDR3 protein: CASSQGGQINEKLFF. The CDR3 region has the DNA TGTGCCAGCAGCCAAGGGGGACAGATTAATGAAAAACTGTTTTTT.